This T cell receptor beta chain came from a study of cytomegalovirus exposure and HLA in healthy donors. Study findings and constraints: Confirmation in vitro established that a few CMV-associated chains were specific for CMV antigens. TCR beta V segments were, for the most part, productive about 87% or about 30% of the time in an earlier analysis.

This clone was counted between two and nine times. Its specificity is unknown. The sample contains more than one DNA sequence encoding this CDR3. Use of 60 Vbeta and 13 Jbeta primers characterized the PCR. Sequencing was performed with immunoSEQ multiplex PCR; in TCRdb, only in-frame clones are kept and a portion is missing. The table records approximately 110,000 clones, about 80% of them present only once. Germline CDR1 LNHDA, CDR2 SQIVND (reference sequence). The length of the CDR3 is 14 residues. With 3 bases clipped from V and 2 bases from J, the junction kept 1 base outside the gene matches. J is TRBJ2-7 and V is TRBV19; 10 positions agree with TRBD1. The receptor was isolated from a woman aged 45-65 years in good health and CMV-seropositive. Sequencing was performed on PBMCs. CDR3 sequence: CASSIGQGAYEQYF. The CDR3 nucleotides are TGTGCCAGTAGTATCGGACAGGGGGCCTACGAGCAGTACTTC.